A single sample gave rise to the 29 T cell receptor beta chains below, sequenced in a study of T cells of healthy individuals. Each CDR3 protein gets one entry after TCRdb re-called the 5' RACE reads with MiXCR. The table includes nearly 100,000 distinct CDR3 sequences, roughly 18% detected once. The receptor source for this set is a human donor in good health.

The chain links TRBV15 to TRBJ1-5; a possible D gene is TRBD1 (5 bases). V lost 3 bases, J lost 11 bases, and 20 bases lay in between. The CDR3 consists of 15 residues. In germline, CDR1 is LNHNV, CDR2 YYDKDF (reference sequence). The CDR3 DNA reads as TGTGCCACCAGCAGGGCGGGACCCCCGGAGGGGACCCAGCATTTT. Translation: CATSRAGPPEGTQHF.

The chain links TRBV13 to TRBJ1-1; D is ambiguous. V was clipped by 5 bases and J by 1 base, with 11 bases between them. The CDR3 runs to 14 residues. The germline CDR1 and CDR2 sequences are PRHDT and FYEKMQ (reference sequence). The DNA of the CDR3 is TGTGCCAGCAGCAAGCCCGGTGGGAACACTGAAGCTTTCTTT. Translated: CASSKPGGNTEAFF.

This chain links TRBV28 with TRBJ2-1; no clear D gene. V was shortened by 2 bases and J by 5 bases, with 10 bases between the two germline ends. The CDR3 spans 14 residues. The germline gives CDR1 MDHEN, CDR2 SYDVKM. Here the CDR3 reads CASSLRTFHNEQFF. The CDR3 region has the DNA TGTGCCAGCAGTTTACGTACGTTCCACAATGAGCAGTTCTTC.

The chain combines TRBV19 with TRBJ1-1; maybe TRBD1 (6 bases). Germline V CDR1 and CDR2: LNHDA, SQIVND (reference sequence). V was cut by 5 bases and J by 0 bases, with 13 bases left in between. The CDR3 length is 15 residues. The CDR3 DNA follows: TGTGCCAGTAGTGTGACCGGGACACTGAACACTGAAGCTTTCTTT. As protein: CASSVTGTLNTEAFF.

This chain links TRBV2 with TRBJ1-2, with 11 bases aligning to TRBD1. Germline CDR1 is SNHLY and CDR2 is FYNNEI. Germline trimming cut 3 bases from V and 8 bases from J; bases unmatched to any gene: 5. The CDR3 is made up of 14 amino acids. The CDR3 coding sequence is TGTGCCAGCAGTGATATGTGGACAGGGGGCGGCTACACCTTC. It specifies CASSDMWTGGGYTF.

CDR3 DNA sequence: TGTGCCAGCAGCTGGGGAGAGCGGGGCACAGATACGCAGTATTTT. Its protein product is CASSWGERGTDTQYF. The chain combines TRBV7-9 with TRBJ2-3; D possibly corresponds to TRBD2 (6 bases). The CDR3 has 15 residues. Looked up from germline, CDR1 is SEHNR and CDR2 is FQNEAQ (reference sequence). V was trimmed by 4 bases and J by 1 base, leaving 12 bases between them. The complete variable domain, with remaining parts taken from reference TRBV7-9 and TRBJ2-3, reads DTGVSQNPRHKITKRGQNVTFRCDPISEHNRLYWYRQTLGQGPEFLTYFQNEAQLEKSRLLSDRFSAERPKGSFSTLEIQRTEQGDSAMYLCASSWGERGTDTQYFGPGTRLTVL.

In this sample, this clonotype turned up a few times. The V and J genes are TRBV4-2 and TRBJ2-3; 9 bases agree with TRBD2. Trimming at V came to 0 bases and at J to 1 base, leaving 11 bases not matched to a gene. CDR3 length: 19 amino acids. CDR1 and CDR2 (germline): LGHNA, YNFKEQ. The CDR3: CASSQDQIRAGGGTDTQYF. The CDR3 bases are TGTGCCAGCAGCCAAGATCAGATTAGAGCGGGAGGAGGCACAGATACGCAGTATTTT.

Only a few counts were recorded for this clonotype. This chain links TRBV7-6 with TRBJ1-1; 7 bases fit TRBD1. The V gene end was trimmed by 5 bases and the J gene end by 0 bases; junction bases not matched to a gene: 9. Germline V gene sequence: CDR1 SGHVS, CDR2 FNYEAQ. The CDR3 extends over 16 amino acids. CDR3 DNA sequence: TGTGCCAGCAGCCTGGGAGGGGGCATTCTGAACACTGAAGCTTTCTTT. Encoded protein: CASSLGGGILNTEAFF.

In DNA, the CDR3 is TGTGCCACCAGGACAGTGAGGGGGAACACTGAAGCTTTCTTT. Amino acids: CATRTVRGNTEAFF. The chain links TRBV6-5 to TRBJ1-1; tentatively, D is TRBD1 (6 bases). The V end was cut by 10 bases, the J end by 1 base, with 16 bases between. CDR1 and CDR2 from the germline V gene are MNHEY and SVGAGI. CDR3 length: 14 amino acids.

J is TRBJ1-2 and V is TRBV4-1, with a possible D match to TRBD1 (5 bases). This CDR3 is 14 amino acids long. Trimming pared 0 bases from V and 5 bases from J, leaving 10 bases between. Germline CDR1 MGHRA, CDR2 YSYEKL. CDR3 residues: CASSQDRAGYGYTF. The CDR3 bases are TGCGCCAGCAGCCAAGATCGGGCAGGGTATGGCTACACCTTC.

The sample holds a few counts of this clonotype. The chain is built from TRBV20-1 and TRBJ2-3, with TRBD2 matching 8 bases. This CDR3 region has 17 residues. Germline CDR1 DFQATT, CDR2 SNEGSKA (reference sequence). V was clipped by 0 bases and J by 1 base; unmatched bases: 9. CDR3 sequence (DNA): TGCAGTGCTAGAGATTTGGGGAAGGGACTAGGCACAGATACGCAGTATTTT. Amino acid sequence: CSARDLGKGLGTDTQYF.

The rearrangement links TRBV24-1 to TRBJ2-5, with a possible D match to TRBD2 (5 bases). V lost 5 bases and J lost 4, with 10 bases in between. The CDR3 is 13 amino acids. Germline V gene sequence: CDR1 KGHDR, CDR2 SFDVKD. The CDR3 DNA reads TGTGCCACCAGTGGGCCCCGGGGAGAGACCCAGTACTTC. Protein sequence: CATSGPRGETQYF.

A few counts support this clonotype. J is TRBJ1-5 and V is TRBV28; TRBD1 aligns across 10 bases. J was trimmed by 9 bases and V by 7 bases; bases with no gene match: 9. Germline V gene lookup returns CDR1 MDHEN and CDR2 SYDVKM. The CDR3 covers 14 residues. The CDR3 loop is CASIPGQGLRPQHF. The DNA of the CDR3 is TGTGCCAGCATCCCGGGACAGGGGCTCCGGCCCCAGCATTTT.

This clonotype was picked up many times. V usage is TRBV29-1 and J usage is TRBJ1-1; D is unclear. Germline CDR1 is SQVTM and CDR2 is ANQGSEA. This CDR3 comprises 11 residues. V lost 5 bases, J lost 1 base, and 5 bases lay in between. CDR3 DNA sequence: TGCAGCGTTATTCAGAACACTGAAGCTTTCTTT. Protein sequence: CSVIQNTEAFF.

This clonotype appeared a few times. CDR3 in DNA: TGCAGTGCTAGAGACCAGGGAGTCGCAGATACGCAGTATTTT. As protein: CSARDQGVADTQYF. V gene TRBV20-1 combines with J gene TRBJ2-3; D possibly uses TRBD1 or TRBD2 (5 bases each). The germline V gene encodes CDR1 DFQATT and CDR2 SNEGSKA (reference sequence). V was shortened by 0 bases and J by 4 bases, with 11 bases between the two germline ends. The CDR3 runs to 14 residues.

The chain combines TRBV2 with TRBJ2-1; TRBD2 agrees at 13 bases. The ends lost 4 bases at V and 7 bases at J; junction bases unmatched: 4. There are 15 residues in the CDR3. Germline loops: CDR1 SNHLY, CDR2 FYNNEI. CDR3 sequence reads: CASSARTSGSNEQFF. CDR3 DNA: TGTGCCAGCAGTGCCCGGACTAGCGGGAGTAATGAGCAGTTCTTC.

This clonotype was observed at least ten times. J is TRBJ2-3 and V is TRBV20-1; D may be TRBD2 (5 bases). The V gene lost 3 bases and the J gene lost 2 bases, with 18 bases spanning the gap. Looked up from germline, CDR1 is DFQATT and CDR2 is SNEGSKA (reference sequence). The CDR3 is made up of 16 amino acids. CDR3 coding DNA: TGCAGTGCTAGTAGAGAGGGTGTCGGTAACACAGATACGCAGTATTTT. It is translated as CSASREGVGNTDTQYF.

This clonotype has just a few counts. The rearrangement joins TRBV20-1 to TRBJ1-1; D possibly corresponds to TRBD1 (6 bases). The germline V and J ends were trimmed by 2 bases and 0 bases, with 13 bases remaining between them. The germline V gene has CDR1 DFQATT and CDR2 SNEGSKA (reference sequence). This CDR3 is built from 15 residues. CDR3 sequence: CSARQGMVLNTEAFF. CDR3 sequence (DNA): TGCAGTGCTAGACAGGGGATGGTTTTGAACACTGAAGCTTTCTTT.

This chain joins TRBV4-2 and TRBJ2-3, with D perhaps matching TRBD2 (5 bases). Germline CDR1 and CDR2: LGHNA and YNFKEQ. The CDR3 has 14 amino acids. The V gene lost 1 base and the J gene lost 5 bases, with 10 bases spanning the gap. The CDR3 is CASSQVTGIDTQYF. The DNA of the CDR3 is TGTGCCAGCAGCCAAGTTACGGGGATAGATACGCAGTATTTT.

This clonotype appeared a few times. The J gene is TRBJ2-5, the V gene TRBV7-9, with D hard to call. The CDR3 has 13 amino acids. V gave up 0 bases and J gave up 5 bases, with 7 bases separating them. CDR1 is SEHNR, CDR2 FQNEAQ, per germline (reference sequence). CDR3 nucleotides: TGTGCCAGCAGCTTAGCGAAGGCGGAGACCCAGTACTTC. The encoded protein is CASSLAKAETQYF.

The rearrangement joins TRBV28 to TRBJ1-3; D unclear. This CDR3 comprises 16 residues. The germline V gene has CDR1 MDHEN and CDR2 SYDVKM. Trimming pared 6 bases from V and 2 bases from J, leaving 17 bases between. The CDR3 region is CASSPGGEWPGNTIYF. The CDR3 DNA sequence: TGTGCCAGCAGCCCAGGTGGGGAATGGCCTGGAAACACCATATATTTT. Full variable domain (missing parts from reference TRBV28 and TRBJ1-3): DVKVTQSSRYLVKRTGEKVFLECVQDMDHENMFWYRQDPGLGLRLIYFSYDVKMKEKGDIPEGYSVSREKKERFSLILESASTNQTSMYLCASSPGGEWPGNTIYFGEGSWLTVV.

This clonotype came up a few times. The chain joins TRBV7-9 to TRBJ2-5; D not certain. The CDR3 covers 15 residues. In germline, CDR1 is SEHNR, CDR2 FQNEAQ (reference sequence). The V end lost 0 bases, the J end lost 3 bases, and 11 bases lay between the germline ends. The CDR3 reads CASSLARSTEETQYF. DNA of the CDR3: TGTGCCAGCAGCTTAGCGAGGAGTACGGAAGAGACCCAGTACTTC.

This clonotype was observed many times. The chain has TRBV28 and TRBJ1-6; D gene ambiguous. Per germline, CDR1 MDHEN and CDR2 SYDVKM. V dropped 6 bases and J dropped 7 bases, with 13 bases sitting between them. The CDR3 is made up of 14 amino acids. CDR3 DNA sequence: TGTGCCAGCAGCGCGACGGTTTACAATTCACCCCTCCACTTT. As protein: CASSATVYNSPLHF.

This clonotype was observed a few times. J is TRBJ1-6 and V is TRBV5-1, with a possible D match to TRBD1 (6 bases). Germline CDR1 is SGHRS and CDR2 is YFSETQ. V gave up 2 bases and J gave up 8 bases, with 26 bases separating them. This CDR3 is 19 amino acids long. CDR3 DNA sequence: TGCGCCAGCAGCTTTGGTCTAACAGGGTATCGTGAACTAGATTCACCCCTCCACTTT. Translating it yields CASSFGLTGYRELDSPLHF.

A word on this clonotype: A much larger clone lies one base from this, so it may be a read error. The chain carries TRBV28 and TRBJ2-7, with D possibly TRBD1 on 6 matching bases. V was clipped by 9 bases and J by 3 bases, with 21 bases between them. There are 15 residues in the CDR3. Per germline, CDR1 MDHEN and CDR2 SYDVKM. The CDR3 is CARIYGVETGYEQYF. As DNA, the CDR3 is TGTGCCAGGATCTACGGGGTTGAGACAGGCTACGAGCAGTACTTC.

The gene calls are TRBV9 and TRBJ1-1; perhaps TRBD1 as D (5 bases). Per the germline V gene, CDR1 is SGDLS and CDR2 is YYNGEE. The CDR3 extends over 15 amino acids. V gave up 5 bases and J gave up 0 bases, with 14 bases separating them. CDR3 coding DNA: TGTGCCAGCAGGAGGGCGGACAACATGAACACTGAAGCTTTCTTT. This codes for CASRRADNMNTEAFF.

V and J are TRBV28 and TRBJ2-1; D perhaps matches TRBD2 (5 bases). Germline V CDR1 and CDR2: MDHEN, SYDVKM. CDR3 length equals 14 residues. Deletions cut 6 bases from V and 14 bases from J, with 23 bases between. The CDR3 sequence: CASSAPGFPVIKFF. CDR3 bases: TGTGCCAGCAGCGCCCCGGGATTCCCCGTCATAAAGTTCTTC.

This clonotype was observed a few times. The chain combines TRBV4-2 with TRBJ2-2, with 7 bases identical to TRBD2. The germline V gene encodes CDR1 LGHNA and CDR2 YNFKEQ. The CDR3 has 16 residues. V shed 4 bases and J 6 bases; nucleotides not matched to a gene: 11. CDR3 in DNA: TGTGCCAGCAGCCCGGCGGGGTGGACTAGGCCCGGGGAGCTGTTTTTT. Its protein is CASSPAGWTRPGELFF.

V and J are TRBV3-1 and TRBJ2-2; no firm D call. V was cut by 1 base and J by 4 bases, with 13 bases left in between. Germline values: CDR1 LGHDT, CDR2 YNNKEL (reference sequence). CDR3 length: 16 amino acids. CDR3 amino acids: CASSQVSSPSTGELFF. Written as DNA, the CDR3 is TGTGCCAGCAGCCAAGTTTCCAGTCCTTCCACCGGGGAGCTGTTTTTT.